The 23 T cell receptor beta chains listed next were all sequenced from one sample in a study of shared T cell receptors in the human thymus. Only in-frame clones appear in the TCRdb table, and some are missing; sequencing was by immunoSEQ multiplex PCR. The sample has about 710,000 clones; 70% to 90% are singletons. The sample was also linked to a second study, of human thymus T cells.

The sample taken for sequencing was thymocytes. The source is a boy in the first two years of life with a congenital heart defect.

This chain joins TRBV5-6 and TRBJ2-5; D unresolved. Germline V CDR1 and CDR2: SGHDT, YYEEEE. The CDR3 is 12 amino acids. The ends were cut back, 2 bases at V and 5 bases at J, with 7 bases in the middle. CDR3 protein: CASSFREETQYF. As DNA, the CDR3 is TGTGCCAGCAGCTTCCGAGAGGAGACCCAGTACTTC.

This chain connects TRBV5-6 to TRBJ1-2; D remains unclear. This CDR3 contains 13 residues. Germline CDR1 SGHDT, CDR2 YYEEEE. V was trimmed by 2 bases and J by 3 bases, leaving 8 bases between them. The CDR3 protein is CASSFYADYGYTF. For the CDR3, the DNA is TGTGCCAGCAGCTTCTATGCTGACTATGGCTACACCTTC. Supplemented by reference TRBV5-6 and TRBJ1-2, the full variable domain reads DAGVTQSPTHLIKTRGQQVTLRCSPKSGHDTVSWYQQALGQGPQFIFQYYEEEERQRGNFPDRFSGHQFPNYSSELNVNALLLGDSALYLCASSFYADYGYTFGSGTRLTVV.

The V and J genes are TRBV5-4 and TRBJ2-1, with a weak D call TRBD2 (5 bases). V was shortened by 4 bases and J by 6 bases, with 11 bases between the two germline ends. The CDR3 has 13 amino acids. From germline, CDR1 is SGHNT and CDR2 YYREEE (reference sequence). The CDR3 is CASSVASSNEQFF. The CDR3 region has the DNA TGTGCCAGCAGCGTCGCTAGCAGCAATGAGCAGTTCTTC.

The CDR3 here is CASSQVPSANYGYTF. CDR3 in DNA: TGCGCCAGCAGCCAAGTCCCCAGTGCTAACTATGGCTACACCTTC. The genes are TRBV4-1 and TRBJ1-2; D is unresolved. Trimming cost V 1 base and J 0 bases, with 9 bases left between them. The CDR3 is made up of 15 amino acids. Germline CDR1 and CDR2: MGHRA and YSYEKL.

V gene TRBV27 combines with J gene TRBJ1-4, with 8 bases aligning to TRBD1. The CDR3 contains 15 residues. CDR1 and CDR2 from the germline V gene are MNHEY and SMNVEV (reference sequence). The trim removed 5 bases at V and 6 bases at J, leaving 8 bases unmatched. CDR3 protein: CASSTRGPRDEKLFF. CDR3 DNA sequence: TGTGCCAGCAGTACCAGGGGGCCGAGGGATGAAAAACTGTTTTTT.

The V gene is TRBV28, the J gene TRBJ1-2, with D possibly matching TRBD1 (6 bases). Per germline, CDR1 MDHEN and CDR2 SYDVKM. The length of the CDR3 is 19 residues. Trimming shortened V by 2 bases and J by 3 bases, and 25 bases separated the two germline ends. In DNA, the CDR3 is TGTGCCAGCAGTTTAGTTCCGAGGCCCAGGGACACCTGGGACTATGGCTACACCTTC. This translates into CASSLVPRPRDTWDYGYTF.

The chain carries TRBV6-5 and TRBJ1-3, with D possibly matching TRBD1 (5 bases). The germline gives CDR1 MNHEY, CDR2 SVGAGI. The V end was cut by 4 bases, the J end by 2 bases, with 12 bases between. The CDR3 runs 15 residues. As DNA, the CDR3 is TGTGCCAGCAGTTCGGGACTTTTTCCTGGAAACACCATATATTTT. Protein sequence: CASSSGLFPGNTIYF.

The chain combines TRBV6-1 with TRBJ2-3, with TRBD2 as a possible D gene (6 bases). The CDR3 length is 15 residues. In germline, CDR1 is MNHNS, CDR2 SASEGT. V was clipped by 5 bases and J by 0 bases, with 12 bases between them. The CDR3 here is CASSSGGVSTDTQYF. The DNA of the CDR3 is TGTGCCAGCAGTTCCGGCGGGGTGAGCACAGATACGCAGTATTTT.

The V gene is TRBV6-6, the J gene TRBJ2-5, with 7 nucleotides matching TRBD1. Germline CDR1 MNHNY, CDR2 SVGAGI (reference sequence). The CDR3 runs 14 residues. V gave up 5 bases and J gave up 2 bases; unmatched junction bases: 5. The CDR3 sequence: CASSSRDRQETQYF. The CDR3 DNA reads as TGTGCCAGCAGTAGCCGGGACAGACAAGAGACCCAGTACTTC.

The V gene is TRBV10-3, the J gene TRBJ2-1, with TRBD2 identical over 14 bases. The CDR3 loop spans 22 amino acids. The germline CDR1 and CDR2 sequences are ENHRY and SYGVKD. After removal of 7 bases from V and 0 bases from J, the junction contained 20 bases not matched to a gene. DNA of the CDR3: TGTGCCATCAAACGCCCGGGACTAGCGGGAGCCCCCAGGGAAAGCTCCTACAATGAGCAGTTCTTC. It is translated as CAIKRPGLAGAPRESSYNEQFF.

V is TRBV6-1 and J is TRBJ1-2, with 9 bases fitting TRBD1. The CDR3 is 18 amino acids. Germline V gene lookup returns CDR1 MNHNS and CDR2 SASEGT. The V gene end was trimmed by 1 base and the J gene end by 1 base; junction bases not matched to a gene: 10. The CDR3 loop is CASSEVRGQGRNNYGYTF. CDR3 nucleotides: TGTGCCAGCAGTGAAGTGAGGGGACAGGGTAGGAATAACTATGGCTACACCTTC.

This clone was seen only a few times. The chain joins TRBV27 to TRBJ2-3; TRBD2 aligns across 15 bases. The CDR3 length is 18 residues. J lost 3 bases, V lost 2 bases, and 6 bases had no gene match. Germline V gives CDR1 MNHEY, CDR2 SMNVEV (reference sequence). Written as DNA, the CDR3 is TGTGCCAGCAGTTTAGCCCGGACTAGCGGGGGGGGTACAGATACGCAGTATTTT. Translated, it gives CASSLARTSGGGTDTQYF.

The CDR3 DNA sequence: TGTGCCAGCAGTGGAATATGGACAGGGAGTATTGAAGCTTTCTTT. It is translated as CASSGIWTGSIEAFF. The chain recombines TRBV25-1 with TRBJ1-1, with TRBD1 identical over 8 bases. The V segment lost 4 bases and the J segment 7 bases; nucleotides outside the gene matches: 11. Germline loops: CDR1 MGHDK, CDR2 SYGVNS. The CDR3 is 15 amino acids.

J is TRBJ2-3 and V is TRBV9, with 8 bases lining up with TRBD2. CDR3 length equals 14 residues. The V gene end was trimmed by 4 bases and the J gene end by 4 bases; junction bases not matched to a gene: 5. Per the germline V gene, CDR1 is SGDLS and CDR2 is YYNGEE. The CDR3 DNA is TGTGCCAGCAGCCCAGCGGGAGTGGCAGATACGCAGTATTTT. It encodes CASSPAGVADTQYF. Together with reference TRBV9 and TRBJ2-3, the CDR3 gives the full variable domain: DSGVTQTPKHLITATGQRVTLRCSPRSGDLSVYWYQQSLDQGLQFLIQYYNGEERAKGNILERFSAQQFPDLHSELNLSSLELGDSALYFCASSPAGVADTQYFGPGTRLTVL.

The V gene is TRBV30, the J gene TRBJ1-3; D remains unclear. CDR1 and CDR2 (germline): GTSNPN, SVGIG (reference sequence). The V end lost 2 bases, the J end lost 4 bases, and 12 bases lay between the germline ends. This CDR3 is 14 amino acids long. In DNA, the CDR3 is TGTGCCTGGAGTCCTCCACTCATCGGAAACACCATATATTTT. Translating gives CAWSPPLIGNTIYF.

The CDR3 DNA reads TGTGCCAGCAGCTTTGCTAGCGGGAGGTGGATAGATGAGCAGTTCTTC. This gives the protein CASSFASGRWIDEQFF. The rearrangement uses TRBV5-4 and TRBJ2-1; 11 positions match TRBD2. The length of the CDR3 is 16 residues. Germline V gene lookup returns CDR1 SGHNT and CDR2 YYREEE (reference sequence). V was clipped by 2 bases and J by 8 bases; unmatched bases: 9.

To note about this clone: The same CDR3 also results from other DNA sequences found in this sample. This chain links TRBV9 with TRBJ2-5, with 9 positions matching TRBD1. Germline values: CDR1 SGDLS, CDR2 YYNGEE. The CDR3 covers 14 residues. V was clipped by 2 bases and J by 2 bases; unmatched bases: 1. The DNA of the CDR3 is TGTGCCAGCAGCGTGGACAGGGGTCAAGAGACCCAGTACTTC. The encoded protein is CASSVDRGQETQYF.

This chain links TRBV9 with TRBJ2-1; D might be TRBD1 (6 bases). CDR1 is SGDLS, CDR2 YYNGEE, per germline. This CDR3 spans 16 amino acids. V lost 0 bases, J lost 5 bases, and 15 bases lay in between. CDR3 in DNA: TGTGCCAGCAGCGTAGTGCCCCGGACAGATGACAATGAGCAGTTCTTC. It encodes CASSVVPRTDDNEQFF.

The chain combines TRBV7-8 with TRBJ2-3; possibly TRBD2 for D (6 bases). Germline CDR1 reads SGHVS; CDR2 reads FQNEAQ. Trimming shortened V by 1 base and J by 11 bases, and 19 bases separated the two germline ends. This CDR3 region has 15 residues. The CDR3 nucleotides read TGTGCCAGCAGCTTAGGCGGGAACGGGGGTGGAGGGCAGTATTTT. It yields the protein CASSLGGNGGGGQYF.

The J gene is TRBJ1-5, the V gene TRBV18, with 7 bases fitting TRBD1. The CDR3 consists of 15 residues. Unmatched junction bases numbered 4, after V lost 2 bases and J lost 3 bases. CDR1 is KGHSH and CDR2 is LQKENI in the germline V gene. This CDR3 is CASSPGTDVNQPQHF. The CDR3 DNA follows: TGTGCCAGCTCACCAGGGACAGATGTCAATCAGCCCCAGCATTTT.

The V and J genes are TRBV9 and TRBJ1-1; D gene unclear. The CDR3 is 14 amino acids. V shed 0 bases and J shed 2 bases, with 8 bases lying between them. Germline V gives CDR1 SGDLS, CDR2 YYNGEE. The CDR3 spells CASSVDGDNTEAFF. CDR3 in DNA: TGTGCCAGCAGCGTAGACGGAGATAACACTGAAGCTTTCTTT.

Only one count was recorded for this clone. The rearrangement uses TRBV14 and TRBJ1-2, with TRBD1 matching over 7 bases. This CDR3 region has 15 residues. V lost 0 bases to trimming and J lost 4 bases; unmatched junction nucleotides: 5. Germline V gene lookup returns CDR1 SGHDN and CDR2 FVKESK. The CDR3 DNA reads TGTGCCAGCAGCCAAGAGGGACAGAGGGGCTATGGCTACACCTTC. It is translated as CASSQEGQRGYGYTF.

The rearrangement uses TRBV6-5 and TRBJ2-7; 11 nucleotides align to TRBD2. Germline V gives CDR1 MNHEY, CDR2 SVGAGI. The V gene end was trimmed by 0 bases and the J gene end by 5 bases; junction bases not matched to a gene: 6. This CDR3 has 16 amino acids. CDR3 amino acids: CASSYSFTSGSHEQYF. The CDR3 bases are TGTGCCAGCAGTTACTCGTTCACTAGCGGGAGTCACGAGCAGTACTTC.